The sequence of this T cell receptor beta chain was determined in a study of OX40 agonist ivuxolimab in advanced cancers. Looking at the study overall: The diagnoses of dose-escalation patients were hepatocellular carcinoma, melanoma, renal cell or head and neck cancer.

Produced via immunoSEQ multiplex PCR; TCRdb's table is partial and in-frame only. The table includes 55,000 to 65,000 clones, more than 65% detected once. The germline V gene has CDR1 LGHNA and CDR2 YNFKEQ. With V trimmed by 4 bases and J by 0 bases, 8 bases remained unmatched. The CDR3 loop spans 17 amino acids. Material: CD4+ or CD8+ T cells sorted from blood, obtained in a trial of the OX40 agonist ivuxolimab. The TCR comes from an adult with an advanced solid tumor such as melanoma, head and neck, liver or kidney cancer. J is TRBJ1-1 and V is TRBV4-2; TRBD1 aligns across 10 bases. CDR3 residues: CASSPFPGQGMNTEAFF. The CDR3 bases are TGTGCCAGCAGCCCCTTCCCGGGACAGGGGATGAACACTGAAGCTTTCTTT.